This T cell receptor (beta chain) derives from a study of cytomegalovirus exposure and HLA in healthy donors. From germline, CDR1 is MNHEY and CDR2 SMNVEV (reference sequence). The trim removed 7 bases at V and 10 bases at J, leaving 13 bases unmatched. This CDR3 spans 14 amino acids. Primers: 60 Vbeta forward and 13 Jbeta reverse. The protocol was immunoSEQ multiplex PCR, while the TCRdb copy is restricted to in-frame clones and leaves out a portion. Of 150,000 to 200,000 clones in the sample, approximately 79% were seen once. Of note for this clone: Its antigen remains unknown.

Whole-study results and caveats: Donors belonging to an Asian-associated ancestry cluster reportedly showed fewer N-insertions in productive TCRs than the 666-donor mean, according to what a later analysis found. Data from an earlier analysis indicated that most TCR beta V segments were productive either about 90% or about 30% of the time. Within the data, a cluster of highly shared sequence variants was likely a sequencing artifact.

Specimen: PBMCs. The rearrangement joins TRBV27 to TRBJ2-1; 7 bases align to TRBD1. This TCR was sampled from a woman between 35 and 50 years old in good health and CMV-seronegative. CDR3 amino acids: CASKRTGGGWEQFF. CDR3 nucleotide sequence: TGTGCCAGCAAAAGGACAGGTGGAGGTTGGGAGCAGTTCTTC.